This record covers a single T cell receptor beta chain. The repertoire was sequenced with immunoSEQ multiplex PCR; TCRdb's copy has only in-frame clones and lacks some. The repertoire holds around 2,000,000 clones, with around 96% as singletons. These data belong to a study of shared clonotypes between healthy human individuals. Naive-designated CD8 cells lacked CD45RO, were positively enriched for CCR7, and omitted terminally differentiated effector memory CD45RA+ cells. This receptor was taken from a man younger than 30 in good health. The sequencing sample was made of naive CD8+ T cells sorted from blood.

Here the CDR3 DNA reads TGTGCCAGCTCACCTTCCTCGGACACCAACTATGGCTACACCTTC. This encodes CASSPSSDTNYGYTF. The V gene is TRBV18, the J gene TRBJ1-2; possibly TRBD1 for D (5 bases). The V gene lost 3 bases and the J gene lost 2 bases, with 13 bases spanning the gap. The CDR3 runs 15 residues. Germline V lookup: CDR1 KGHSH, CDR2 LQKENI.